The T cell receptor (beta chain) under discussion was sequenced for a study of blood T cell repertoires in COVID-19. Study overall: Nucleic acid was either cDNA or gDNA, and it came from T cells, B-cell-depleted T cells, or PBMCs.

The V gene lost 0 bases and the J gene lost 2 bases, with 9 bases spanning the gap. Germline loops: CDR1 SGDLS, CDR2 YYNGEE. The CDR3 spans 15 residues. The Seattle patients, enrolled during active infection, were followed longitudinally. Profiled with immunoSEQ multiplex PCR; TCRdb holds only in-frame clones, not every one. The sample lists 450,000 or so clones; about 88% were seen once. Sequencing input: peripheral blood. The TCR originated in a man aged 18-30 years with COVID-19, enrolled during active disease. The chain combines TRBV9 with TRBJ1-3; weak D call: TRBD1 (5 bases). The CDR3: CASSVAWGAGNTIYF. The CDR3 DNA reads as TGTGCCAGCAGCGTAGCGTGGGGGGCTGGAAACACCATATATTTT.